This T cell receptor (beta chain) was obtained from a study of blood T cell repertoires in COVID-19. Study as a whole: Donors in the United States, Italy and Spain gave samples during acute or convalescent COVID-19. T cells, B-cell-depleted T cells, or PBMCs provided the cDNA or gDNA that served as material.

In the authors' workflow: Reference gene primer amplification in the assay estimated nucleated cell counts. TCRdb's copy holds only in-frame clones and misses some; the assay was immunoSEQ multiplex PCR. That table is the source of V, J and clone size, and D and trimming were worked out from the DNA. The table lists approximately 250,000 clones, around 88% of them singletons. CDR1 and CDR2 (germline): LGHNA, YNFKEQ. J lost 5 bases, V lost 1 base, and 9 bases had no gene match. The length of the CDR3 is 17 residues. The clonotype originates from a young man with active or convalescent COVID-19. The sample taken for sequencing was peripheral blood. This chain uses TRBV4-2 with TRBJ1-2; 11 bases map to TRBD1. The CDR3 loop is CASSQATPGQGEYGYTF. The CDR3 nucleotides are TGTGCCAGCAGCCAAGCCACCCCGGGACAGGGGGAATATGGCTACACCTTC.